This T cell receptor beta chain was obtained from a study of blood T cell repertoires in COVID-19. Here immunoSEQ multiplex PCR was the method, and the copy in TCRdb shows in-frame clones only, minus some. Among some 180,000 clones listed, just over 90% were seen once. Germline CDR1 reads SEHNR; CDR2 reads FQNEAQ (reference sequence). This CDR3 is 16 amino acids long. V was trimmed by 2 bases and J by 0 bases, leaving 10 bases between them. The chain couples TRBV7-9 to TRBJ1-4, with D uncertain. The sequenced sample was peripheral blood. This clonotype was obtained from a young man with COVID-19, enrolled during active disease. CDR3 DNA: TGTGCCAGCAGCTTATCCGGAGATGCAACTAATGAAAAACTGTTTTTT. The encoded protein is CASSLSGDATNEKLFF. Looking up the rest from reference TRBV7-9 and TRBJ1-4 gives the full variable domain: DTGVSQNPRHKITKRGQNVTFRCDPISEHNRLYWYRQTLGQGPEFLTYFQNEAQLEKSRLLSDRFSAERPKGSFSTLEIQRTEQGDSAMYLCASSLSGDATNEKLFFGSGTQLSVL.